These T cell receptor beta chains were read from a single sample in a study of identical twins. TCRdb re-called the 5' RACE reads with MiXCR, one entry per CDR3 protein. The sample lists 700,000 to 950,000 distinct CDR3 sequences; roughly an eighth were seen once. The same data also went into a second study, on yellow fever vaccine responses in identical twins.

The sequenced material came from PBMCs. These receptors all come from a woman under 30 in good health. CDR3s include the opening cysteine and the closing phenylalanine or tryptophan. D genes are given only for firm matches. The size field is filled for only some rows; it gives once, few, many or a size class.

DNA: TGCGCCAGCAGCCCACCAGGCCTACGGGGGGCTGGCCGGGAGCTGTTTTTT
CDR3: CASSPPGLRGAGRELFF
J: TRBJ2-2
V: TRBV5-1
D: -
size: -

DNA: TGCAGTGCCCCGGGGGGGCCCCGGGCCTACAATGAGCAGTTCTTC
CDR3: CSAPGGPRAYNEQFF
J: TRBJ2-1
V: TRBV20-1
D: TRBD2
size: -

DNA: TGCAGCGTTGTAGTAGGGGGCGGTCAGCCCCAGCATTTT
CDR3: CSVVVGGGQPQHF
J: TRBJ1-5
V: TRBV29-1
D: TRBD1
size: few

DNA: TGCAGTGCTAGAGCAGAGTTAGCGCCCCTCTCCTACAATGAGCAGTTCTTC
CDR3: CSARAELAPLSYNEQFF
J: TRBJ2-1
V: TRBV20-1
D: -
size: -

DNA: TGCGCCAGCAGCCGGGGACAGCCTTCAAACTATGGCTACACCTTC
CDR3: CASSRGQPSNYGYTF
J: TRBJ1-2
V: TRBV4-1
D: TRBD1
size: many

DNA: TGTGCCAGCAGCCCAGGGGGCACGAGAAATGAGCAGTTCTTC
CDR3: CASSPGGTRNEQFF
J: TRBJ2-1
V: TRBV11-2
D: TRBD1
size: few

DNA: TGCGCCAGCAGTGATTCACAGACAGGGCGCAATGAGCAGTTCTTC
CDR3: CASSDSQTGRNEQFF
J: TRBJ2-1
V: TRBV10-1
D: TRBD1
size: -

DNA: TGTGCCACCAGTGGTTCCAGGGGCAGAGACACTGAAGCTTTCTTT
CDR3: CATSGSRGRDTEAFF
J: TRBJ1-1
V: TRBV24-1
D: -
size: few

DNA: TGCAGCGTCCCCCGATCCTTAACTAGCACAGATACGCAGTATTTT
CDR3: CSVPRSLTSTDTQYF
J: TRBJ2-3
V: TRBV29-1
D: -
size: -

DNA: TGTGCCAGCAGCCAAGATCTAGAGGTCTGGAGCTATGGCTACACCTTC
CDR3: CASSQDLEVWSYGYTF
J: TRBJ1-2
V: TRBV4-2
D: -
size: many

DNA: TGCAGTGCTAGAGATCTGCCTAGTAGGTTCAATGAGCAGTTCTTC
CDR3: CSARDLPSRFNEQFF
J: TRBJ2-1
V: TRBV20-1
D: -
size: few

DNA: TGTGCCAGCAGCCGGACTAGCGGGAGCGATGAGCAGTTCTTC
CDR3: CASSRTSGSDEQFF
J: TRBJ2-1
V: TRBV3-1
D: TRBD2
size: many

DNA: TGTGCCAGCAGTGAGCCCCGACAGGGCGAAGAGACCCAGTACTTC
CDR3: CASSEPRQGEETQYF
J: TRBJ2-5
V: TRBV25-1
D: TRBD1
size: -

DNA: TGTGCCAGCAGCTTAAACAGTTTTGAGCAGTTCTTC
CDR3: CASSLNSFEQFF
J: TRBJ2-1
V: TRBV7-3
D: -
size: few

DNA: TGTGCCAGCAGTTACGGGAGGTCCTTTGAGCAGCACTTC
CDR3: CASSYGRSFEQHF
J: TRBJ2-7
V: TRBV28
D: TRBD2
size: -

DNA: TGTGCCACCAGCAGAGTGGCGGGAGGGGGGAGTGAGCAGTTCTTC
CDR3: CATSRVAGGGSEQFF
J: TRBJ2-1
V: TRBV15
D: TRBD2
size: -

DNA: TGTGCCAGCAGCTCTAAACTAGCGGGAGGGCCGGATGCAGAGACCCAGTACTTC
CDR3: CASSSKLAGGPDAETQYF
J: TRBJ2-5
V: TRBV11-2
D: TRBD2
size: -

DNA: TGTGCCAGCAGCGTAGACAGCGGAGGGACAGTGAACACTGAAGCTTTCTTT
CDR3: CASSVDSGGTVNTEAFF
J: TRBJ1-1
V: TRBV9
D: TRBD1
size: -

DNA: TGTGCCAGCAGTCCGGGTGCTTCGTCTAATGAAAAACTGTTTTTT
CDR3: CASSPGASSNEKLFF
J: TRBJ1-4
V: TRBV9
D: -
size: -

DNA: TGCAGTGCTGGGCCCGGGACAGGGGAGAACATTCAGTACTTC
CDR3: CSAGPGTGENIQYF
J: TRBJ2-4
V: TRBV20-1
D: TRBD1
size: many

DNA: TGTGCCAGCAGCGTAGATCCGGGCGGGGACAGGGCGGAGACCCAGTACTTC
CDR3: CASSVDPGGDRAETQYF
J: TRBJ2-5
V: TRBV9
D: TRBD1
size: few

DNA: TGTGCCAGCAGCCCCCGGCTAGCGGGAGGTCTGGTCAGGTACAATGAGCAGTTCTTC
CDR3: CASSPRLAGGLVRYNEQFF
J: TRBJ2-1
V: TRBV6-1
D: TRBD2
size: -

DNA: TGCGCCAGCAGTGAGTCGGGCAGGGCCACTGAAGCTTTCTTT
CDR3: CASSESGRATEAFF
J: TRBJ1-1
V: TRBV10-1
D: -
size: -

DNA: TGTGCCAGCAGCTTAGCGGGCAGGGGAAGTGATGAAGCTTTCTTT
CDR3: CASSLAGRGSDEAFF
J: TRBJ1-1
V: TRBV7-9
D: -
size: -

DNA: TGTGCCAGCCGAGACCCCGGAGGCACCGGGGAGCTGTTTTTT
CDR3: CASRDPGGTGELFF
J: TRBJ2-2
V: TRBV6-1
D: -
size: few

DNA: TGTGCCAGTCGACAAGGGACCCCTTACAATGAGCAGTTCTTC
CDR3: CASRQGTPYNEQFF
J: TRBJ2-1
V: TRBV6-1
D: -
size: -

DNA: TGCGCCAGCAGCCCCTGGGCTAGCGGGATCTCTGGGGCCAACGTCCTGACTTTC
CDR3: CASSPWASGISGANVLTF
J: TRBJ2-6
V: TRBV5-1
D: TRBD2
size: few

DNA: TGTGCCACCAGTGACGGAGGCTATCGTTATGAGCAGTTCTTC
CDR3: CATSDGGYRYEQFF
J: TRBJ2-1
V: TRBV24-1
D: -
size: few

DNA: TGTGCCATCAGCGAGGACAGGCTTTATGGCTACACCTTC
CDR3: CAISEDRLYGYTF
J: TRBJ1-2
V: TRBV10-3
D: TRBD1
size: many

DNA: TGCAGTGCTCGACAGGGCCCCCAGCCCCAGCATTTT
CDR3: CSARQGPQPQHF
J: TRBJ1-5
V: TRBV20-1
D: TRBD1
size: many

DNA: TGCAGCGTAGAGGACAGGGCAAAGGGGGCCAACGTCCTGACTTTC
CDR3: CSVEDRAKGANVLTF
J: TRBJ2-6
V: TRBV29-1
D: TRBD1
size: few

DNA: TGTGCCACCAGTGGACAGGCAAACAATCAGCCCCAACATTTT
CDR3: CATSGQANNQPQHF
J: TRBJ1-5
V: TRBV24-1
D: -
size: few